This paragraph reports one TCR beta chain. Method: immunoSEQ multiplex PCR; TCRdb's copy keeps in-frame clones and lacks some. The sample yields around 57,000 clones, 85% to 90% seen once. The data originate from a study of T cell changes during pregnancy in multiple sclerosis. The sequence was obtained from a female donor in good health, enrolled as a control in a pregnancy study. Sequencing was performed on peripheral blood, taken in the first trimester of pregnancy.

CDR3 region: CASSQDSGNTEAFF. The CDR3 bases are TGCGCCAGCAGCCAAGATTCCGGGAACACTGAAGCTTTCTTT. The V gene is TRBV4-3, the J gene TRBJ1-1; D is unresolved. Germline CDR1 is LGHNA and CDR2 is YSLEER. The CDR3 extends over 14 amino acids. V gave up 0 bases and J gave up 1 base, with 6 bases separating them.